The 9 T cell receptor beta chains in this list originate from one sample, sequenced in a study of identifying expanded T cells in peripheral blood. Only in-frame clones appear in the TCRdb table, and some are missing; sequencing was by immunoSEQ multiplex PCR. The profile shows approximately 110,000 clones, around 89% of them singletons. The sequenced material came from blood. These receptors came from a person aged 18 to 75 in good health.

The V gene is TRBV28, the J gene TRBJ1-1; 7 nucleotides align to TRBD1. Per germline, CDR1 MDHEN and CDR2 SYDVKM. Trimming cost V 2 bases and J 0 bases; bases outside gene matches: 15. The CDR3 is made up of 19 amino acids. The CDR3 bases are TGTGCCAGCAGTTTAGTATCCCCTCTGGGCAGGGGGGTGAACACTGAAGCTTTCTTT. Protein: CASSLVSPLGRGVNTEAFF.

CDR3 nucleotides: TGTGCCAGCAGACAGACCACAGATACGCAGTATTTT. Protein product: CASRQTTDTQYF. The chain joins TRBV7-2 to TRBJ2-3; D unclear. V was trimmed by 6 bases and J by 2 bases, leaving 6 bases between them. The CDR3 runs to 12 residues. The germline CDR1 and CDR2 sequences are SGHTA and FQGNSA. Supplemented by reference TRBV7-2 and TRBJ2-3, the full variable domain reads GAGVSQSPSNKVTEKGKDVELRCDPISGHTALYWYRQSLGQGLEFLIYFQGNSAPDKSGLPSDRFSAERTGGSVSTLTIQRTQQEDSAVYLCASRQTTDTQYFGPGTRLTVL.

The CDR3 bases are TGTGCCATCAGTGGGGGTCCCCAGGGAAACCAGTACTTC. It yields the protein CAISGGPQGNQYF. The rearrangement links TRBV10-3 to TRBJ2-5; maybe TRBD1 (5 bases). The CDR3 runs 13 residues. From germline, CDR1 is ENHRY and CDR2 SYGVKD. V was cut by 4 bases and J by 10 bases, with 16 bases left in between.

The chain combines TRBV15 with TRBJ2-5; no clear D gene. Germline V CDR1 and CDR2: LNHNV, YYDKDF (reference sequence). Trimming stripped 0 bases from V and 13 bases from J, with 15 bases between. This CDR3 contains 13 residues. The chain's CDR3 is CATSRETGRPPYF. The DNA of the CDR3 is TGTGCCACCAGCAGAGAAACGGGTCGTCCCCCGTACTTC.

The chain carries TRBV4-2 and TRBJ2-4; D may match TRBD1 or TRBD2 (7 bases each). The CDR3 spans 18 residues. V was cut by 2 bases and J by 2 bases, with 19 bases left in between. Germline-derived CDR1 and CDR2 are LGHNA and YNFKEQ. This CDR3 reads CASSQTLRQGGSKNIQYF. The CDR3 DNA reads as TGTGCCAGCAGCCAAACCTTAAGGCAGGGGGGGTCCAAAAACATTCAGTACTTC.

The chain carries TRBV6-5 and TRBJ2-3; 13 nucleotides line up with TRBD2. With 4 bases clipped from V and 1 base from J, the junction kept 2 bases outside the gene matches. The V gene's germline CDR1 is MNHEY and CDR2 SVGAGI. The CDR3 has 16 residues. CDR3 region: CASSFGLAGGTDTQYF. The DNA for the CDR3 is TGTGCCAGCAGTTTTGGACTAGCGGGGGGCACAGATACGCAGTATTTT.

The rearrangement joins TRBV6-1 to TRBJ1-1; 8 nucleotides match TRBD1. The junction had 10 bases not matched to a gene; V was cut back by 6 bases and J by 4 bases. CDR1 and CDR2 (germline): MNHNS, SASEGT. CDR3 length: 15 amino acids. This CDR3 reads CASRPDRGRGTEAFF. In DNA form, the CDR3 reads TGTGCCAGCAGACCTGACAGGGGACGAGGCACTGAAGCTTTCTTT.

This sequence joins TRBV29-1 and TRBJ2-2; D ambiguous. Germline V gene lookup returns CDR1 SQVTM and CDR2 ANQGSEA. The CDR3 runs to 15 residues. Trimming cost V 5 bases and J 1 base, with 14 bases left between them. The CDR3 loop is CSVKFGQMNTGELFF. For the CDR3, the DNA is TGCAGCGTTAAATTCGGTCAGATGAACACCGGGGAGCTGTTTTTT.

J is TRBJ2-5 and V is TRBV5-4; possibly TRBD2 for D (6 bases). V lost 3 bases to trimming and J lost 1 base, with 13 bases between them. Per germline, CDR1 SGHNT and CDR2 YYREEE (reference sequence). The CDR3 contains 15 residues. The CDR3 spells CASSWRAQIQETQYF. The CDR3 DNA is TGTGCCAGCAGCTGGAGGGCACAGATCCAAGAGACCCAGTACTTC.